The rows below give T cell receptor beta chains drawn from one sample of a study of cytomegalovirus exposure and HLA in healthy donors. The repertoire was sequenced with immunoSEQ multiplex PCR; TCRdb's copy has only in-frame clones and lacks some. The sample consists of approximately 150,000 clones, around 69% of them appearing once. Sequenced material: PBMCs. The receptors were gathered from a man between 60 and 75 years old in good health and CMV-seronegative. CDR3s include the opening cysteine and the closing phenylalanine or tryptophan. The order of the fields is D gene, V gene, clone size, J gene, CDR3 protein, CDR3 DNA. A D gene is named only where the DNA matches it firmly. For some rows the clone size is stated as once, few or many, or as a class when expanded; others skip it.

>TRBD2|TRBV7-9|-|TRBJ2-5
CASSFSGLQETQYF
TGTGCCAGCAGCTTTAGCGGGCTTCAAGAGACCCAGTACTTC
>-|TRBV7-2|-|TRBJ2-1
CASSLERAYNEQFF
TGTGCCAGCAGCTTAGAGCGGGCCTACAATGAGCAGTTCTTC
>TRBD1|TRBV5-4|-|TRBJ2-2
CASSRGQGAGTGELFF
TGTGCCAGCAGCCGGGGACAGGGGGCAGGGACCGGGGAGCTGTTTTTT
>-|TRBV7-8|-|TRBJ1-3
CASSLDADIGNTIYF
TGTGCCAGCAGCTTAGATGCAGACATCGGAAACACCATATATTTT
>-|TRBV4-1|-|TRBJ1-6
CASSQAQAGIFLFDSPLHF
TGCGCCAGCAGCCAGGCCCAGGCAGGGATCTTTCTTTTTGATTCACCCCTCCACTTT
>TRBD2|TRBV7-2|-|TRBJ2-3
CASSLVASGTDTQYF
TGTGCCAGCAGCTTAGTGGCTAGCGGGACAGATACGCAGTATTTT
>-|TRBV28|few|TRBJ1-6
CASTLGHSYNSPLHF
TGTGCCAGCACCCTAGGACACTCCTATAATTCACCCCTCCACTTT
>TRBD2|TRBV27|-|TRBJ2-1
CASSLGLAVHNEQFF
TGTGCCAGCAGTTTAGGCCTAGCGGTCCACAATGAGCAGTTCTTC
>TRBD1|TRBV4-1|-|TRBJ2-7
CASSQSRDSPYEQYF
TGCGCCAGCAGCCAATCCCGGGACAGTCCTTACGAGCAGTACTTC
>-|TRBV30|-|TRBJ2-2
CAWSGGAGELFF
TGTGCCTGGAGTGGGGGGGCCGGGGAGCTGTTTTTT
>-|TRBV6-1|-|TRBJ1-5
CASSEERGQPQHF
TGTGCCAGCAGTGAAGAACGCGGTCAGCCCCAGCATTTT
>-|TRBV7-6|-|TRBJ2-1
CASSPEDRPPYNEQFF
TGTGCCAGCAGCCCTGAGGACAGACCGCCCTACAATGAGCAGTTCTTC
>TRBD1|TRBV10-3|-|TRBJ1-5
CAIRGTGKGQPQHF
TGTGCCATCAGGGGGACAGGGAAGGGTCAGCCCCAGCATTTT
>-|TRBV6-4|-|TRBJ2-1
CASSDSAGTYNEQFF
TGTGCCAGCAGTGACTCTGCGGGAACCTACAATGAGCAGTTCTTC
>TRBD1|TRBV7-8|-|TRBJ1-4
CASSLRQTGVREKLFF
TGTGCCAGCAGCTTAAGGCAGACAGGGGTTCGTGAAAAACTGTTTTTT
>TRBD2|TRBV7-6|-|TRBJ2-1
CASGGGAGNEQFF
TGTGCCAGCGGCGGGGGGGCCGGCAATGAGCAGTTCTTC
>TRBD2|TRBV7-2|-|TRBJ2-5
CASSFRPGLDFETQYF
TGTGCCAGCAGCTTTCGCCCGGGACTAGATTTTGAGACCCAGTACTTC
>-|TRBV6-5|-|TRBJ1-4
CASSYSTGINEKLFF
TGTGCCAGCAGTTACTCGACAGGTATTAATGAAAAACTGTTTTTT